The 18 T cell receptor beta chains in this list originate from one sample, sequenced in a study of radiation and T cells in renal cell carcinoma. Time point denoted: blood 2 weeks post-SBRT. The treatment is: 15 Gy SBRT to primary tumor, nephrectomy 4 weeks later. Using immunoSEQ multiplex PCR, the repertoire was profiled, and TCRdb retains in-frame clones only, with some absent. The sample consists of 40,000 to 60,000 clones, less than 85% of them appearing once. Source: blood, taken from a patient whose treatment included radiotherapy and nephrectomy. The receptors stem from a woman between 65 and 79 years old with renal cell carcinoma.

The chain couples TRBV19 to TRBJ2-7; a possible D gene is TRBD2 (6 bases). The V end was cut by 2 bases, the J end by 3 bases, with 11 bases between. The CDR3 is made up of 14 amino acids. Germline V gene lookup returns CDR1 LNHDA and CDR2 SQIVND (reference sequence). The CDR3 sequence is CASSIFAGNYEQYF. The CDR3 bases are TGTGCCAGTAGTATATTCGCGGGAAACTACGAGCAGTACTTC.

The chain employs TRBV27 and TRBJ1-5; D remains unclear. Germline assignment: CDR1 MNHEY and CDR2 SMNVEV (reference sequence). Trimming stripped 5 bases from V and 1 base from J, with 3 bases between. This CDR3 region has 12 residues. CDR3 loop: CASSTSNQPQHF. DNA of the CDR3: TGTGCCAGCAGTACCAGCAATCAGCCCCAGCATTTT.

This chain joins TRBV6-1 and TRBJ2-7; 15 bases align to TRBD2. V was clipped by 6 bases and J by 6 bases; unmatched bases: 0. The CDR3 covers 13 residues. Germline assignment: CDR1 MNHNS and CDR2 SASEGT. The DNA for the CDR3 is TGTGCCAGCAGGGGACTAGCGGGAGGCGAGCAGTACTTC. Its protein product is CASRGLAGGEQYF.

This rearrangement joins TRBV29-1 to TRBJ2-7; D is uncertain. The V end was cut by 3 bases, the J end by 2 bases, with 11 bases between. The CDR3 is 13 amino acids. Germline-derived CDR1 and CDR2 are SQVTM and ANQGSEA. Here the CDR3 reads CSVDSPQTYEQYF. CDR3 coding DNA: TGCAGCGTTGATAGTCCCCAGACCTACGAGCAGTACTTC.

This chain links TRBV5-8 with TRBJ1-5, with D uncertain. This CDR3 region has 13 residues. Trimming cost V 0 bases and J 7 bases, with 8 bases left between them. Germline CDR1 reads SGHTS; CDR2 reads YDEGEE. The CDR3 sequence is CASSLGQNQPQHF. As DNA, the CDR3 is TGTGCCAGCAGCTTGGGGCAGAACCAGCCCCAGCATTTT.

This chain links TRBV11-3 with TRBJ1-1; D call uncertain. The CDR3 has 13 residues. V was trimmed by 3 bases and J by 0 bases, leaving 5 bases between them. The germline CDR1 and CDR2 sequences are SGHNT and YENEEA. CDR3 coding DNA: TGTGCCAGCAGCTTGACAATGAACACTGAAGCTTTCTTT. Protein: CASSLTMNTEAFF.

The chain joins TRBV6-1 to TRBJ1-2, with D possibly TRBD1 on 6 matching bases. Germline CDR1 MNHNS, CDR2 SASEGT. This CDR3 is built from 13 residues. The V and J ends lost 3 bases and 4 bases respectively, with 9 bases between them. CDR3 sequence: CASSERGTYGYTF. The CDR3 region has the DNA TGTGCCAGCAGTGAGAGGGGGACCTATGGCTACACCTTC.

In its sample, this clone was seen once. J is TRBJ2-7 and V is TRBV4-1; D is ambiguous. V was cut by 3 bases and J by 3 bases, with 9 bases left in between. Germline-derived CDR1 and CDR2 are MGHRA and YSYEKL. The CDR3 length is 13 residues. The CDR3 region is CASSHFVYYEQYF. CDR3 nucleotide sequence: TGCGCCAGCAGCCACTTTGTGTACTACGAGCAGTACTTC.

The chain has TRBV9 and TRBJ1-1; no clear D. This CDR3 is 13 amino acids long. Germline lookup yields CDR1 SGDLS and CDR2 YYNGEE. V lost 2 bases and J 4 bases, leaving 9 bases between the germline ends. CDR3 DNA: TGTGCCAGCAGCGTGAGGGAGGGCACTGAAGCTTTCTTT. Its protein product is CASSVREGTEAFF.

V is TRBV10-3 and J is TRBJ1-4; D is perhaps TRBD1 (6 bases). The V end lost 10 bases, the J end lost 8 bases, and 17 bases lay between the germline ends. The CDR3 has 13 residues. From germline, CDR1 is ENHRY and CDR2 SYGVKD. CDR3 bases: TGTGCCACCCGGGGGGGCATAGAGGAAAAACTGTTTTTT. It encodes CATRGGIEEKLFF.

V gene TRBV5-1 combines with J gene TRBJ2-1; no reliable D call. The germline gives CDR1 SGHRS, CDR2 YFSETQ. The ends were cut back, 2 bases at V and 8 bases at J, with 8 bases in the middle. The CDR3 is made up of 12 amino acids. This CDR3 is CASSFGNYEQFF. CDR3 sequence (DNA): TGCGCCAGCAGCTTTGGGAATTATGAGCAGTTCTTC.

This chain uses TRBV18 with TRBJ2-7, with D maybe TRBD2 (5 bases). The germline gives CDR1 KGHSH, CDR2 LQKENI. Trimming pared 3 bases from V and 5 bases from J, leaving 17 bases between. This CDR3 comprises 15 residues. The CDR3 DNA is TGTGCCAGCTCACCCTCGGGCGCGGGCAGTCACGAGCAGTACTTC. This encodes CASSPSGAGSHEQYF. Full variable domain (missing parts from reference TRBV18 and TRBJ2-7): NAGVMQNPRHLVRRRGQEARLRCSPMKGHSHVYWYRQLPEEGLKFMVYLQKENIIDESGMPKERFSAEFPKEGPSILRIQQVVRGDSAAYFCASSPSGAGSHEQYFGPGTRLTVT.

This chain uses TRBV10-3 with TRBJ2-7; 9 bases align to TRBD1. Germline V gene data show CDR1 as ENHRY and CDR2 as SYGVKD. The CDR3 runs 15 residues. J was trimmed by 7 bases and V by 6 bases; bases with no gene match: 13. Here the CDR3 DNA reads TGTGCCATCAGACCAACAGGGGGCGCCGAGTGGGAGCAGTACTTC. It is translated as CAIRPTGGAEWEQYF.

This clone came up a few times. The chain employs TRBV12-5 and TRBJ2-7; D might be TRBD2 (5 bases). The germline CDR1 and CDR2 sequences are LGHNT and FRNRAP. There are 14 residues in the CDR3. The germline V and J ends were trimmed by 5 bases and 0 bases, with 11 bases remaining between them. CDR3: CASGQLRGSYEQYF. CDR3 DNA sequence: TGTGCTAGTGGTCAGCTCCGGGGCTCCTACGAGCAGTACTTC.

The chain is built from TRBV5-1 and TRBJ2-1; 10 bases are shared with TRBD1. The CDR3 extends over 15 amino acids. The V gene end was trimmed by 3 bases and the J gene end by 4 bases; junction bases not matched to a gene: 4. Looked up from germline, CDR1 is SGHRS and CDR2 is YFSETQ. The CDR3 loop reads CASSSGQGKYNEQFF. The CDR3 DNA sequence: TGCGCCAGCAGCTCGGGACAGGGGAAGTACAATGAGCAGTTCTTC. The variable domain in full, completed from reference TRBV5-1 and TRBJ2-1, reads KAGVTQTPRYLIKTRGQQVTLSCSPISGHRSVSWYQQTPGQGLQFLFEYFSETQRNKGNFPGRFSGRQFSNSRSEMNVSTLELGDSALYLCASSSGQGKYNEQFFGPGTRLTVL.

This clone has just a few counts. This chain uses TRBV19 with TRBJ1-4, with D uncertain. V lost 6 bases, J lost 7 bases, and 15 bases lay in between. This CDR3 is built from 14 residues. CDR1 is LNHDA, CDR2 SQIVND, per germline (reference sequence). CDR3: CASSLLSDGEKLFF. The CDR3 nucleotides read TGTGCCAGTAGCCTCCTTTCGGACGGTGAAAAACTGTTTTTT.

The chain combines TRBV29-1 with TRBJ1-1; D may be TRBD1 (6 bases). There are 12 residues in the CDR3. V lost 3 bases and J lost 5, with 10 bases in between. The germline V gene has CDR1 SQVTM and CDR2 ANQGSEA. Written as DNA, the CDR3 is TGCAGCGTTGATGCCAGGGGTACTGAAGCTTTCTTT. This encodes CSVDARGTEAFF.

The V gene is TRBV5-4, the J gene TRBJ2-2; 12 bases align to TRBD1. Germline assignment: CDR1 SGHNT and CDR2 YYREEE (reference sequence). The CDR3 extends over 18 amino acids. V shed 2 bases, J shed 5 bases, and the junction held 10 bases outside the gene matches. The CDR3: CASSFAGQGARRTGELFF. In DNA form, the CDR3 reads TGTGCCAGCAGCTTTGCGGGACAGGGGGCCAGGCGAACCGGGGAGCTGTTTTTT.